This TCR beta chain originates from a study of control samples from healthy donors and cancer patients. The protocol was immunoSEQ multiplex PCR, while the TCRdb copy is restricted to in-frame clones and leaves out a portion. The sample has about 89,000 clones, about 85% seen once. This CDR3 is 18 amino acids long. The sample comprised blood. The sequence was collected from a woman between 40 and 50 years old in good health. This chain joins TRBV21-1 and TRBJ1-5; the table names TRBD1, a call not compared with the DNA. TRBV21-1 is shown as a pseudogene. CDR3 region: CASSKTVTQANSNQPQHF. The CDR3 DNA sequence: TGTGCCAGCAGCAAAACGGTGACACAGGCCAATAGCAATCAGCCCCAGCATTTT.